These 4 T cell receptor beta chains came from one sample sequenced in a study of breast tumors, draining lymph nodes, adjacent tissues listed by TCRdb under 2016. The axillary draining lymph nodes of breast cancer patients were the source of the lymph node samples. Library preparation used multiplex PCR. Sequenced using an Illumina HiSeq 2000. The public reads were reanalyzed by TCRdb: fastp trimming at Q25, MiXCR alignment, in-frame beta chains only. Rows merge per CDR3 protein into single entries with the most common DNA and genes. This sample gives about 140,000 distinct CDR3 sequences in total; around a third of them show up just once. In total, the top ten clones hold around 2.3% of the sample. Sequences were obtained from axillary lymph node tissue. These receptors were taken from a female donor with breast cancer. Some clones in this sample may be carry-over from other donors' samples.

Comment on this clonotype: This is likely a read error, given that the CDR3 carries no conserved phenylalanine or tryptophan at its end. The chain links TRBV10-3 to TRBJ2-6; D perhaps matches TRBD2 (5 bases). The CDR3 loop spans 17 amino acids. The germline CDR1 and CDR2 sequences are ENHRY and SYGVKD. CDR3 in DNA: TGTGCCAGCAGTGATTGGGAAGAGGAGGAGGGGGCCAACGTCCTGACTCTT. This sequence encodes CASSDWEEEEGANVLTL.

This clonotype appeared many times. The chain uses TRBV9 and TRBJ2-2; no reliable D call. Germline CDR1 SGDLS, CDR2 YYNGEE. V lost 0 bases to trimming and J lost 4 bases, with 4 bases between them. This CDR3 spans 13 amino acids. The CDR3 sequence is CASSVELTGELFF. The CDR3 bases are TGTGCCAGCAGCGTAGAACTCACCGGGGAGCTGTTTTTT.

This clonotype was recorded many times. The chain employs TRBV6-5 and TRBJ2-6, with D tentatively TRBD1 (5 bases). Germline V gene lookup returns CDR1 MNHEY and CDR2 SVGAGI. Trimming took off 5 bases at V and 0 bases at J, with 11 bases between the two ends. The CDR3 length is 16 residues. CDR3 in DNA: TGTGCCAGCAGTAATCAACAGGACTCTGGGGCCAACGTCCTGACTTTC. Protein product: CASSNQQDSGANVLTF.

The chain couples TRBV7-2 to TRBJ2-5; the D gene is possibly TRBD2 (5 bases). The V gene lost 1 base and the J gene lost 9 bases, with 15 bases spanning the gap. Germline V gene lookup returns CDR1 SGHTA and CDR2 FQGNSA. This CDR3 has 14 residues. The CDR3, as DNA: TGTGCCAGCAGCTTAGATGGTGCGGGTCAGCCCCAGTACTTC. It codes for CASSLDGAGQPQYF. The full variable domain, completed using reference TRBV7-2 and TRBJ2-5, is GAGVSQSPSNKVTEKGKDVELRCDPISGHTALYWYRQSLGQGLEFLIYFQGNSAPDKSGLPSDRFSAERTGGSVSTLTIQRTQQEDSAVYLCASSLDGAGQPQYFGPGTRLLVL.